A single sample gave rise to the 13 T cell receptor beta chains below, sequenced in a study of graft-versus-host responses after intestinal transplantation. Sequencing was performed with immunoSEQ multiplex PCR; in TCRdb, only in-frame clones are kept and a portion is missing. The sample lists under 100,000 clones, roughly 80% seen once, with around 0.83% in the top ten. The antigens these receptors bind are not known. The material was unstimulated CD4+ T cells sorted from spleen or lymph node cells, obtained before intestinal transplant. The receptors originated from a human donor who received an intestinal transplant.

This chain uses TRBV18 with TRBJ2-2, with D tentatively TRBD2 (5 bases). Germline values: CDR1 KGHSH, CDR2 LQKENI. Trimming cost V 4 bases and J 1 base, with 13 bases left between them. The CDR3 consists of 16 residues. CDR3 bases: TGTGCCAGCTCACTAGTAGCGCTCCTGAACACCGGGGAGCTGTTTTTT. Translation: CASSLVALLNTGELFF.

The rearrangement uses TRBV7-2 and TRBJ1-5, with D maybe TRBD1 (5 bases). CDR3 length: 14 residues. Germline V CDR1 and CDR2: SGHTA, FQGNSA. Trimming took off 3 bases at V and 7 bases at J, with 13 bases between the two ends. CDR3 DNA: TGTGCCAGCAGCTTCCAGGGTTCAGGGCAGCCCCAGCATTTT. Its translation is CASSFQGSGQPQHF.

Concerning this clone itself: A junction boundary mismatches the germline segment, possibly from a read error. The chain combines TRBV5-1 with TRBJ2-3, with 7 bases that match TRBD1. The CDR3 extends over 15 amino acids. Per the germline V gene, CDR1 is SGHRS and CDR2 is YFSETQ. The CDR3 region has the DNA TGCGCCGGCAGCGAAACAGGGGACCGTTTGGATACGCAGTATTTT. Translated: CAGSETGDRLDTQYF.

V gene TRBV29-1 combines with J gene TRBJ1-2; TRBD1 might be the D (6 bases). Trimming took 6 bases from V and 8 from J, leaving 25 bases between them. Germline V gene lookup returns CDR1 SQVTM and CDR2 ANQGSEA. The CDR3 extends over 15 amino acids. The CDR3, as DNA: TGCAGCGTCATAACAGGTGGGGCAGGGGTTGGCGGCTACACCTTC. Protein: CSVITGGAGVGGYTF.

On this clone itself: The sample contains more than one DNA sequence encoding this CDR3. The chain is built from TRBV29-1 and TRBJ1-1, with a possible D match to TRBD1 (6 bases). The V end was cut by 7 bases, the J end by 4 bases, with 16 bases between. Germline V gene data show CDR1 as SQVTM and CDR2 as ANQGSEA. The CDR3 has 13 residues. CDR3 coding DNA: TGCAGCGCGAAAAACAGGGTTCGCACTGAAGCTTTCTTT. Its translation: CSAKNRVRTEAFF.

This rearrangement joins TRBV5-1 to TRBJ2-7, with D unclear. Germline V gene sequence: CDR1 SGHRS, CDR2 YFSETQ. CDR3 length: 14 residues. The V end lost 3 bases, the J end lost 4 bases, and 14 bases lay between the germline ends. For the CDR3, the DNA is TGCGCCAGCAGCTACCTCGACTCCGCGTACGAGCAGTACTTC. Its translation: CASSYLDSAYEQYF.

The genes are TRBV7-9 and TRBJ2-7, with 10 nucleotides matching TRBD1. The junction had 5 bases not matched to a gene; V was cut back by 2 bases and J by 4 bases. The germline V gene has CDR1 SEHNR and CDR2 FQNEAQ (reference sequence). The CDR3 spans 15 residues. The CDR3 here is CASSLRGGQGYEQYF. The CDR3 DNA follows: TGTGCCAGCAGCTTAAGGGGGGGACAGGGGTACGAGCAGTACTTC.

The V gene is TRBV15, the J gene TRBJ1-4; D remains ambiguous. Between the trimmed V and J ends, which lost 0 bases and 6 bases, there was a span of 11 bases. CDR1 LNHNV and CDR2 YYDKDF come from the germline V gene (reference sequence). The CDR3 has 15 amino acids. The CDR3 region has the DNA TGTGCCACCAGCAGAGATGTAGTGCATTATGAAAAACTGTTTTTT. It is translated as CATSRDVVHYEKLFF. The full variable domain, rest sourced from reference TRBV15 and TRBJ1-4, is DAMVIQNPRYQVTQFGKPVTLSCSQTLNHNVMYWYQQKSSQAPKLLFHYYDKDFNNEADTPDNFQSRRPNTSFCFLDIRSPGLGDTAMYLCATSRDVVHYEKLFFGSGTQLSVL.

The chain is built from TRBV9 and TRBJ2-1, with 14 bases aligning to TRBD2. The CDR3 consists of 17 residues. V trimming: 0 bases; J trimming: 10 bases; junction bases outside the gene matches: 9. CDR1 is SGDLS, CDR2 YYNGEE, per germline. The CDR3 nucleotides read TGTGCCAGCAGCGTAGAGGTGGGACTAGCGGGGGACCGGGAGCAGTTCTTC. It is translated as CASSVEVGLAGDREQFF.

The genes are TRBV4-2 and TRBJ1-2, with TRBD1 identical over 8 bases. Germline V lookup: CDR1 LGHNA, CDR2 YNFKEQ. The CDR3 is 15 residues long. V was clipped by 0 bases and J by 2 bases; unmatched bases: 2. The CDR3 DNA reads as TGTGCCAGCAGCCAAGATGGACAGGGAAACTATGGCTACACCTTC. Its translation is CASSQDGQGNYGYTF.

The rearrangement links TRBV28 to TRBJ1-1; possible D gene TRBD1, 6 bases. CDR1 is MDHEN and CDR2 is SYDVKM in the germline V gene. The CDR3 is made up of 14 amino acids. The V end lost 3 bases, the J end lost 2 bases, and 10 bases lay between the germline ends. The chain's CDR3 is CASSFSGDNTEAFF. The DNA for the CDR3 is TGTGCCAGCAGTTTTTCAGGGGATAACACTGAAGCTTTCTTT.

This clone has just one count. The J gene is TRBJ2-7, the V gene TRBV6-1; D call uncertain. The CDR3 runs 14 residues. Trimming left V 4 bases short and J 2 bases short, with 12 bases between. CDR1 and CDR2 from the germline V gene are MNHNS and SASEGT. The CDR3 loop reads CASSALRQAYEQYF. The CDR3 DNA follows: TGTGCCAGCAGTGCCCTCCGCCAGGCCTACGAGCAGTACTTC.

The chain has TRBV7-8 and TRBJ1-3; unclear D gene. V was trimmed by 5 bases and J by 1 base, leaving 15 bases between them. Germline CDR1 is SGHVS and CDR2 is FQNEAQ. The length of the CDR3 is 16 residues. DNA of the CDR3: TGTGCCAGCAGCGAGCGTATCGATCTTTCTGGAAACACCATATATTTT. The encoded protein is CASSERIDLSGNTIYF. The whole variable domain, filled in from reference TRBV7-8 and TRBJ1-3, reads GAGVSQSPRYKVAKRGQDVALRCDPISGHVSLFWYQQALGQGPEFLTYFQNEAQLDKSGLPSDRFFAERPEGSVSTLKIQRTQQEDSAVYLCASSERIDLSGNTIYFGEGSWLTVV.